Presented here are 3 T cell receptor beta chains from one specimen sequenced in a study of Ad26.COV2.S vaccination and SARS-CoV-2 variants. Treatment of the sample: around 19 received Ad26.COV2.S at low or high dose, single or two shots; 5 received placebo; per-sample allocation not given. Vaccine and placebo recipients were sampled on day 63 after the first injection. TCRdb keeps only in-frame clones here, not all; method: immunoSEQ multiplex PCR. The sample lists around 300,000 clones; about 88% were seen once. The material sequenced was peripheral blood, taken in a trial of Ad26.COV2.S vaccine versus placebo. The receptor source for this set is a person between 18 and 59 years old who received the Ad26.COV2.S COVID-19 vaccine or a placebo.

CDR3 bases: TGTGCCAGCAGCTTGTTTCCCAGCTACGAGCAGTACTTC. Its protein is CASSLFPSYEQYF. The chain is built from TRBV5-6 and TRBJ2-7; D is ambiguous. V shed 1 base and J shed 3 bases, with 8 bases lying between them. Germline lookup yields CDR1 SGHDT and CDR2 YYEEEE. This CDR3 spans 13 amino acids.

This chain connects TRBV27 to TRBJ1-6, with D perhaps TRBD1 (6 bases). Between the trimmed V and J ends, which lost 0 bases and 3 bases, there was a span of 12 bases. There are 17 residues in the CDR3. Germline V gene data show CDR1 as MNHEY and CDR2 as SMNVEV (reference sequence). DNA for the CDR3: TGTGCCAGCAGTTTATCCGACAGGACCAGCTATAATTCACCCCTCCACTTT. It yields the protein CASSLSDRTSYNSPLHF.

This clone is a singleton in its sample. This chain uses TRBV2 with TRBJ2-1; D call uncertain. CDR1 is SNHLY and CDR2 is FYNNEI in the germline V gene. Trimming pared 3 bases from V and 4 bases from J, leaving 7 bases between. The CDR3 is made up of 13 amino acids. The CDR3 here is CASSETRYNEQFF. The CDR3 DNA reads TGTGCCAGCAGTGAGACAAGGTACAATGAGCAGTTCTTC. Looking up the rest from reference TRBV2 and TRBJ2-1 gives the full variable domain: EPEVTQTPSHQVTQMGQEVILRCVPISNHLYFYWYRQILGQKVEFLVSFYNNEISEKSEIFDDQFSVERPDGSNFTLKIRSTKLEDSAMYFCASSETRYNEQFFGPGTRLTVL.